This entry concerns a single T cell receptor beta chain. Germline-derived CDR1 and CDR2 are MNHEY and SMNVEV (reference sequence). CDR3 size: 11 residues. The ends lost 8 bases at V and 7 bases at J; junction bases unmatched: 3. Vbeta (60) and Jbeta (13) primers were used in the PCR. Here immunoSEQ multiplex PCR was the method, and the copy in TCRdb shows in-frame clones only, minus some. The sample includes about 130,000 clones, 65% to 80% seen only once; the top ten take around 1.6%. The source of the sample is a study of cytomegalovirus exposure and HLA in healthy donors. The material sequenced was PBMCs. This rearrangement joins TRBV27 to TRBJ1-2; 8 nucleotides align to TRBD1. This TCR derives from a human donor in good health. DNA for the CDR3: TGTGCCAGCGGGACAGGTAGTGGCTACACCTTC. Protein: CASGTGSGYTF.